This T cell receptor beta chain comes out of a study of T-cell memory formation after mild COVID-19. CDR3 length: 15 amino acids. V gave up 3 bases and J gave up 7 bases, with 16 bases separating them. Germline V CDR1 and CDR2: KGHSH, LQKENI. MiXCR was run by TCRdb on the 5' RACE reads, yielding one entry per CDR3 protein. The data hold 250,000 to 300,000 distinct CDR3 sequences, with 15% to 20% observed a single time. The sequence was collected from a man between 18 and 35 years old who had mild COVID-19 (a few samples of this study predate the infection). Cell type and time point are not known. This rearrangement joins TRBV18 to TRBJ1-5, with D possibly being TRBD1 (5 bases). Material: PBMCs or a T cell subset sorted from them (not recorded which). The CDR3: CASSPRPVEGQPQHF. In DNA, the CDR3 is TGTGCCAGCTCACCCCGTCCAGTCGAGGGGCAGCCCCAGCATTTT. The full variable domain, with the rest looked up from reference TRBV18 and TRBJ1-5, is NAGVMQNPRHLVRRRGQEARLRCSPMKGHSHVYWYRQLPEEGLKFMVYLQKENIIDESGMPKERFSAEFPKEGPSILRIQQVVRGDSAAYFCASSPRPVEGQPQHFGDGTRLSIL.